The 18 T cell receptor beta chains below come from one sample, sequenced in a study of identical twins. TCRdb reprocessed the 5' RACE reads with MiXCR, giving one entry per CDR3 protein. The sample includes roughly 500,000 distinct CDR3 sequences, less than 25% of them seen just once. This sample was also put to use in a study of T cells expressing NK-cell markers.

Sequenced material: CD4+ T cells sorted from blood. All receptors come from a woman younger than 35 in good health.

The chain has TRBV9 and TRBJ2-3; D is perhaps TRBD2 (6 bases). In germline, CDR1 is SGDLS, CDR2 YYNGEE. This CDR3 region has 14 residues. Trimming stripped 4 bases from V and 3 bases from J, with 12 bases between. This CDR3 reads CASSPDGGTDTQYF. DNA of the CDR3: TGTGCCAGCAGCCCAGATGGGGGGACAGATACGCAGTATTTT.

V and J are TRBV5-1 and TRBJ1-2; TRBD1 matches at 11 bases. The CDR3 consists of 16 residues. The junction had 9 bases not matched to a gene; V was cut back by 4 bases and J by 4 bases. CDR1 is SGHRS, CDR2 YFSETQ, per germline. CDR3 nucleotides: TGCGCCAGCAGCATGAGTGCCGGGACAGGGGGCTATGGCTACACCTTC. It is translated as CASSMSAGTGGYGYTF. Looking up the rest from reference TRBV5-1 and TRBJ1-2 gives the full variable domain: KAGVTQTPRYLIKTRGQQVTLSCSPISGHRSVSWYQQTPGQGLQFLFEYFSETQRNKGNFPGRFSGRQFSNSRSEMNVSTLELGDSALYLCASSMSAGTGGYGYTFGSGTRLTVV.

This clonotype has only a few counts. The V and J genes are TRBV29-1 and TRBJ1-1; 7 nucleotides match TRBD1. The trim removed 4 bases at V and 1 base at J, leaving 6 bases unmatched. Per the germline V gene, CDR1 is SQVTM and CDR2 is ANQGSEA. This CDR3 has 14 amino acids. The CDR3 here is CSVGPGQANTEAFF. The CDR3 bases are TGCAGCGTTGGGCCCGGACAGGCGAACACTGAAGCTTTCTTT.

V gene TRBV7-2 combines with J gene TRBJ2-1; 9 nucleotides line up with TRBD2. This CDR3 contains 15 residues. Germline CDR1 is SGHTA and CDR2 is FQGNSA. V was pared by 2 bases and J by 6 bases, with 5 bases of the junction left unmatched. The CDR3 DNA follows: TGTGCCAGCAGCTTAAGTAGCGGGAGTGGCAATGAGCAGTTCTTC. It codes for CASSLSSGSGNEQFF.

This clonotype was seen once. The CDR3 spells CASSWNSLVGAAFF. In DNA form, the CDR3 reads TGTGCCAGCAGCTGGAATTCACTGGTAGGGGCAGCTTTCTTT. The V and J genes are TRBV7-2 and TRBJ1-1; weak D call: TRBD1 (5 bases). CDR1 and CDR2 (germline): SGHTA, FQGNSA. The germline V and J ends were trimmed by 4 bases and 10 bases, with 19 bases remaining between them. This CDR3 spans 14 amino acids.

This clonotype was picked up many times. The chain uses TRBV3-1 and TRBJ1-5, with D perhaps TRBD1 (5 bases). CDR3 size: 15 residues. V was shortened by 3 bases and J by 0 bases, with 9 bases between the two germline ends. Germline V gene sequence: CDR1 LGHDT, CDR2 YNNKEL (reference sequence). The CDR3 region has the DNA TGTGCCAGCAGCCAGGGGGGATATAGCAATCAGCCCCAGCATTTT. Translated: CASSQGGYSNQPQHF.

V is TRBV27 and J is TRBJ2-5; TRBD2 matches at 10 bases. This CDR3 region has 17 residues. V gave up 6 bases and J gave up 2 bases; unmatched junction bases: 12. Germline lookup yields CDR1 MNHEY and CDR2 SMNVEV (reference sequence). CDR3 sequence: CASRRTTVAGGQETQYF. CDR3 DNA sequence: TGTGCCAGCAGGCGCACAACCGTAGCGGGGGGTCAAGAGACCCAGTACTTC.

This clonotype has a handful of counts. The V and J genes are TRBV7-9 and TRBJ1-2, with D unclear. Trimming took 0 bases from V and 2 from J, leaving 10 bases between them. The CDR3 is made up of 15 amino acids. Germline V gene data show CDR1 as SEHNR and CDR2 as FQNEAQ (reference sequence). As DNA, the CDR3 is TGTGCCAGCAGCTTAGCCGGGGTTATCAACTATGGCTACACCTTC. It specifies CASSLAGVINYGYTF.

The chain joins TRBV7-8 to TRBJ2-7, with TRBD2 matching over 10 bases. There are 17 residues in the CDR3. Germline V gene data show CDR1 as SGHVS and CDR2 as FQNEAQ. After removal of 4 bases from V and 9 bases from J, the junction contained 18 bases not matched to a gene. The CDR3 sequence: CASSSGLGLAVTGGQYF. In DNA form, the CDR3 reads TGTGCCAGCAGCTCCGGATTAGGACTAGCGGTCACAGGGGGGCAGTACTTC. Supplemented by reference TRBV7-8 and TRBJ2-7, the full variable domain reads GAGVSQSPRYKVAKRGQDVALRCDPISGHVSLFWYQQALGQGPEFLTYFQNEAQLDKSGLPSDRFFAERPEGSVSTLKIQRTQQEDSAVYLCASSSGLGLAVTGGQYFGPGTRLTVT.

The DNA of the CDR3 is TGTGCCAGCAGTTTGAGGCTAGCGGGGCCAAGCACAGATACGCAGTATTTT. Protein: CASSLRLAGPSTDTQYF. The V gene is TRBV12-3 or TRBV12-4, the J gene TRBJ2-3; TRBD2 matches 9 bases. The CDR3 runs to 17 residues. Unmatched junction bases numbered 7, after V lost 3 bases and J lost 0 bases.

J is TRBJ2-3 and V is TRBV7-9; D not certain. V dropped 5 bases and J dropped 5 bases, with 8 bases sitting between them. Looked up from germline, CDR1 is SEHNR and CDR2 is FQNEAQ (reference sequence). The CDR3 consists of 12 residues. The DNA of the CDR3 is TGTGCCAGCAGCCAACTGGTAGATACGCAGTATTTT. Encoded protein: CASSQLVDTQYF. The full variable domain, rest sourced from reference TRBV7-9 and TRBJ2-3, is DTGVSQNPRHKITKRGQNVTFRCDPISEHNRLYWYRQTLGQGPEFLTYFQNEAQLEKSRLLSDRFSAERPKGSFSTLEIQRTEQGDSAMYLCASSQLVDTQYFGPGTRLTVL.

V is TRBV15 and J is TRBJ1-3; 9 bases line up with TRBD1. V lost 1 base, J lost 4 bases, and 5 bases stayed unmatched. Germline loops: CDR1 LNHNV, CDR2 YYDKDF (reference sequence). This CDR3 comprises 16 residues. The CDR3 loop is CATSRAGTGTGNTIYF. The CDR3 DNA sequence: TGTGCCACCAGCAGAGCTGGGACAGGGACAGGAAACACCATATATTTT.

V is TRBV27 and J is TRBJ2-2; the D is unclear. Germline lookup yields CDR1 MNHEY and CDR2 SMNVEV (reference sequence). The V end lost 5 bases, the J end lost 7 bases, and 11 bases lay between the germline ends. This CDR3 contains 13 residues. This CDR3 reads CASSIQRIGELFF. CDR3 nucleotides: TGTGCCAGCAGTATCCAGAGAATCGGGGAGCTGTTTTTT.

This sequence joins TRBV6-2 or TRBV6-3 and TRBJ2-7; D gene uncertain. Germline V gene data show CDR1 as MNHEY and CDR2 as SVGEGT. This CDR3 has 15 amino acids. V was trimmed by 6 bases and J by 6 bases, leaving 21 bases between them. CDR3 amino acids: CASSRPGVKPGEQYF. The CDR3 DNA is TGTGCCAGCAGCAGACCTGGTGTTAAACCGGGCGAGCAGTACTTC.

The chain has TRBV18 and TRBJ2-1, with 9 bases identical to TRBD2. Unmatched junction bases numbered 6, after V lost 6 bases and J lost 6 bases. The CDR3 contains 14 residues. In germline, CDR1 is KGHSH, CDR2 LQKENI. In DNA form, the CDR3 reads TGTGCCAGCTCCCTCCAGCGGGAGGTCAATGAGCAGTTCTTC. Protein: CASSLQREVNEQFF.

This clonotype occurred a few times. The V and J genes are TRBV12-3 or TRBV12-4 and TRBJ1-2, with D possibly matching TRBD1 (5 bases). Trimming removed 7 bases at V and 4 bases at J, with 19 bases between. The CDR3 runs to 15 residues. The CDR3 spells CASTRRDRVGYGYTF. DNA for the CDR3: TGTGCCAGCACCCGGAGGGACCGGGTAGGCTATGGCTACACCTTC.

The V gene is TRBV6-6, the J gene TRBJ2-7; TRBD2 aligns across 7 bases. The CDR3 spans 12 residues. V lost 5 bases and J lost 9; bases outside the gene matches: 7. The germline V gene encodes CDR1 MNHNY and CDR2 SVGAGI (reference sequence). The CDR3 DNA sequence: TGTGCCAGCAGTGGAGGGAGGGCTTGGCAGTACTTC. It translates to CASSGGRAWQYF.

The J gene is TRBJ2-1, the V gene TRBV6-2 or TRBV6-3; 15 positions match TRBD2. Germline CDR1 is MNHEY and CDR2 is SVGEGT. CDR3 size: 14 residues. V shed 6 bases and J 14 bases; nucleotides not matched to a gene: 8. The CDR3 is CASRDGLAGGPKFF. In nucleotides, the CDR3 is TGTGCCAGCAGGGATGGACTAGCGGGAGGGCCGAAGTTCTTC.